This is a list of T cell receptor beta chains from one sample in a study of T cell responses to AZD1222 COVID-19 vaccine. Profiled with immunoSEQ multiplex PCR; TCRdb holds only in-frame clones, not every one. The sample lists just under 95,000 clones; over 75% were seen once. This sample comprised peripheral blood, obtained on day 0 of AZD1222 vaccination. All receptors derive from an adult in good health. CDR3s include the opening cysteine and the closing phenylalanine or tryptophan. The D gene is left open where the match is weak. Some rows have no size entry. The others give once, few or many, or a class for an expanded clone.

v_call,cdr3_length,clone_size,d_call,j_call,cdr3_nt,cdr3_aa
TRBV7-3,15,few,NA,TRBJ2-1,TGTGCCAGCACCCCTGATCCGGGACCCTACAATGAGCAGTTCTTC,CASTPDPGPYNEQFF
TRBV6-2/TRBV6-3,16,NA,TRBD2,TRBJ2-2,TGTGCCAGCAGTTCAGCGGGACGGGGGAACACCGGGGAGCTGTTTTTT,CASSSAGRGNTGELFF
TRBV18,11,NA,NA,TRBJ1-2,TGTGCCAGCTCACCGGGAGAGGCCTACACCTTC,CASSPGEAYTF
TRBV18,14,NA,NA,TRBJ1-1,TGTGCCAGCTCACCGGGTAGAAGAGACAGCGAAGCTTTCTTT,CASSPGRRDSEAFF
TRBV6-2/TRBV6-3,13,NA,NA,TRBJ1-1,TGTGCCAGCAGTTACTCGACAGGAGCTGAAGCTTTCTTT,CASSYSTGAEAFF
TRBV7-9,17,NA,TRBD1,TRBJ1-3,TGTGCCAGCAGCCAAGGACAGGGTTTCGTCGCTGGAAACACCATATATTTT,CASSQGQGFVAGNTIYF
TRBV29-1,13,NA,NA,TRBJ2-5,TGCAGCGTTGTTGGCAGGGGAAAGGGGTCCCAGTACTTC,CSVVGRGKGSQYF
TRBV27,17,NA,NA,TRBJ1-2,TGTGCCAGCAGTTTACCTCTGGGGACACCACCTTATGGGGGCTACACCTTC,CASSLPLGTPPYGGYTF
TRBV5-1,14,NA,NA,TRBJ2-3,TGCGCCAGCAGCTTGGAATGGGGCACAGATACGCAGTATTTT,CASSLEWGTDTQYF
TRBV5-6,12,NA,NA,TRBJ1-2,TGTGCCAGCAGCTTAGGCAGTGCAGGCTACACCTTC,CASSLGSAGYTF